This TCR beta chain was identified during a study of shared T cell receptors in the human thymus. Only in-frame clones appear in the TCRdb table, and some are missing; sequencing was by immunoSEQ multiplex PCR. The sample shows roughly 500,000 clones, about 84% of them seen only once. This clone occurred a few times. This specimen includes other DNA sequences encoding the same CDR3. There are 16 residues in the CDR3. Germline V gene sequence: CDR1 MDHEN, CDR2 SYDVKM. Trimming stripped 3 bases from V and 5 bases from J, with 19 bases between. These data are also associated with another study on human thymus T cells. That study reports: Congenital heart defects were the reason for the corrective surgery that the donors, healthy Finnish infants, were having. During corrective heart surgery, resections were taken, and the thymus tissue came from them. Repertoires from thymus and blood appeared to show biased V and J gene usage. Reports from related research described highly overlapping thymic repertoires among unrelated individuals.

The chain has TRBV28 and TRBJ1-1, with a weak D call TRBD1 (5 bases). The receptor was derived from a boy under three years old with a congenital heart defect. The specimen was thymocytes. CDR3 sequence reads: CASSFYSGRGGTEAFF. CDR3 in DNA: TGTGCCAGCAGTTTTTATAGTGGGAGGGGAGGGACTGAAGCTTTCTTT.